This T cell receptor beta chain was captured by sequencing in a study of CD8+CD57+ T cells in acquired aplastic anemia. As for the study in general: When averaged, DNA from sorted CD4+ and CD8+ cells came to 2.5 to 4 ug. Healthy donors yielded some 11 million CD4+ cell reads on average.

Notes on the study in general: Patients and controls were not found to differ significantly in CD8+ Simpson's diversity. Twenty-nine was the count of CD8+ CDR3 sequences that patients shared with controls.

Trimming took 6 bases from V and 1 from J; bases not matched to a gene: 1. This CDR3 region has 14 residues. Genomic DNA acted as the template from which TCR beta VDJ combination and CDR3 sequence profiling were carried out. TCRdb analysed the reads with MiXCR anew, one entry per CDR3 protein. The table lists 200,000 to 250,000 distinct CDR3 sequences, roughly 35% of them singletons. Only a few counts were recorded for this clonotype. The target antigen is unknown. This chain links TRBV12-3 or TRBV12-4 with TRBJ2-5; 11 nucleotides match TRBD1. This sequence originates from a human donor in good health, serving as a control. The specimen was sorted CD4+, CD8+, or CD8+CD57+ T cells (not recorded which) from PBMCs. In DNA form, the CDR3 reads TGTGCCAGCAGAGGGACAGGGGGCCAAGAGACCCAGTACTTC. It translates to CASRGTGGQETQYF.